This T cell receptor (beta chain) was found in a study of immune cell composition in non-small cell lung cancer. Produced via immunoSEQ multiplex PCR; TCRdb's table is partial and in-frame only. The sample shows about 1,100 clones, approximately 79% of them seen only once. Sequencing was carried out using lung tumor tissue. This clonotype was sampled from a human donor with non-small cell lung cancer.

The CDR3 DNA reads TGTGCCAGCATCATAAGTTCCGACGGCGGTGGCGAGCAGTACTTC. It is translated as CASIISSDGGGEQYF. The genes are TRBV7-2 and TRBJ2-7; D is undetermined. Trimming took 7 bases from V and 6 from J, leaving 22 bases between them. CDR3 length: 15 residues. Germline CDR1 reads SGHTA; CDR2 reads FQGNSA.